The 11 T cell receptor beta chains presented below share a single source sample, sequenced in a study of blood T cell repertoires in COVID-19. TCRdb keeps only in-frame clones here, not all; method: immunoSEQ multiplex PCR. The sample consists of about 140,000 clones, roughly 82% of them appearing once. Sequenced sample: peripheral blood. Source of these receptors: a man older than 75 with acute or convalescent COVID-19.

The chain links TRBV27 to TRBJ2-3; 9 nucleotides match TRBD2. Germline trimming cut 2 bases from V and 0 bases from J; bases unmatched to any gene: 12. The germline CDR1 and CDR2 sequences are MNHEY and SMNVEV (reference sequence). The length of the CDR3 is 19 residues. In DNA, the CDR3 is TGTGCCAGCAGTTTAGAGATGGTGGCGGGGGGGCCGAGCACAGATACGCAGTATTTT. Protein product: CASSLEMVAGGPSTDTQYF.

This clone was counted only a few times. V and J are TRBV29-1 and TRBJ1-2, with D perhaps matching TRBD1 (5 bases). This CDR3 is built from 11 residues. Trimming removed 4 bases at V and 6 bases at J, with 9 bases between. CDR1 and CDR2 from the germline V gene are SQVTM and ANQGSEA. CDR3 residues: CSVGRVDGYTF. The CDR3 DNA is TGCAGCGTTGGCAGGGTTGATGGCTACACCTTC.

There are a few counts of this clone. CDR3 nucleotide sequence: TGTGCCAGCTCTTTGGGTCAGGGGGCTGCAGATACGCAGTATTTT. Protein product: CASSLGQGAADTQYF. The genes are TRBV18 and TRBJ2-3; 8 bases align to TRBD1. J gave up 4 bases and V 6 bases, and 9 bases lay outside the gene matches. The CDR3 is 15 residues long. From germline, CDR1 is KGHSH and CDR2 LQKENI.

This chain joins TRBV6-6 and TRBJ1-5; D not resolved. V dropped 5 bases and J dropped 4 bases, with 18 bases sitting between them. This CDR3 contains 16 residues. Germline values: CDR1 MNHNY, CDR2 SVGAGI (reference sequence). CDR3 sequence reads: CASSPAGVYGNQPQHF. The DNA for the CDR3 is TGTGCCAGCAGTCCCGCTGGAGTGTACGGGAATCAGCCCCAGCATTTT.

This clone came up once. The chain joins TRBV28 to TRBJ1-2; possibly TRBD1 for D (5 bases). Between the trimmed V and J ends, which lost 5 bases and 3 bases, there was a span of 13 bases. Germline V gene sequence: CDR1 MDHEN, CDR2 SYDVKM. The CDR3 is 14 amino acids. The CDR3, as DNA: TGTGCCAGCAGTGTTGGAGGGACCTACTATGGCTACACCTTC. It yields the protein CASSVGGTYYGYTF.

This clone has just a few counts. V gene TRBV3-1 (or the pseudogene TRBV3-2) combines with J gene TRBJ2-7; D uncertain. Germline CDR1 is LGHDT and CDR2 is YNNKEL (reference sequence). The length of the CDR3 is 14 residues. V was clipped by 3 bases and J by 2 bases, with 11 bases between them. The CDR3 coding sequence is TGTGCCAGCAGCCATTTAACAGTACCCTACGAGCAGTACTTC. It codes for CASSHLTVPYEQYF.

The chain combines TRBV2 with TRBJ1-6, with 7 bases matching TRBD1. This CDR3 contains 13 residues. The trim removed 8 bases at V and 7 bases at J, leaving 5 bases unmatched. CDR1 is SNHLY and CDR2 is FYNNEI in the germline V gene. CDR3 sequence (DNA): TGTGCCAGCGGAACAGGGGTAAATTCACCCCTCCACTTT. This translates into CASGTGVNSPLHF.

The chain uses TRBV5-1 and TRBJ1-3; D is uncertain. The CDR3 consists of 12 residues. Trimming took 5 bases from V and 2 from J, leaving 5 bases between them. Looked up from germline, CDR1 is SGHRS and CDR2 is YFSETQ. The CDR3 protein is CASSSPGNTIYF. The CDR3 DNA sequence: TGCGCCAGCAGTTCTCCTGGAAACACCATATATTTT.

CDR3 nucleotides: TGTGCCAGCAGCTTGGGGTGGACACGGGAGGCGAATTCACCCCTCCACTTT. This codes for CASSLGWTREANSPLHF. V usage is TRBV11-2 and J usage is TRBJ1-6, with a weak D call TRBD1 (5 bases). Trimming removed 3 bases at V and 7 bases at J, with 19 bases between. This CDR3 region has 17 residues. Germline-derived CDR1 and CDR2 are SGHAT and FQNNGV. Filled out from reference TRBV11-2 and TRBJ1-6, the complete variable domain reads EAGVAQSPRYKIIEKRQSVAFWCNPISGHATLYWYQQILGQGPKLLIQFQNNGVVDDSQLPKDRFSAERLKGVDSTLKIQPAKLEDSAVYLCASSLGWTREANSPLHFGNGTRLTVT.

This CDR3 reads CASSQGQGVGTEAFF. The DNA of the CDR3 is TGTGCCAGCAGCCAAGGTCAAGGGGTCGGGACTGAAGCTTTCTTT. The rearrangement uses TRBV3-1 (or the pseudogene TRBV3-2) and TRBJ1-1; TRBD1 might be the D (5 bases). The CDR3 covers 15 residues. V lost 1 base, J lost 5 bases, and 14 bases lay in between. Germline V lookup: CDR1 LGHDT, CDR2 YNNKEL (reference sequence).

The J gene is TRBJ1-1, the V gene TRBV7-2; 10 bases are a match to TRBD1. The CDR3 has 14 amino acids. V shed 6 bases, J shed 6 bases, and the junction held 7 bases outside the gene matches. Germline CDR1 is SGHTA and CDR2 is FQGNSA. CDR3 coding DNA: TGTGCCAGCAGGCGAGGGGGACAGGGGCCTGAAGCTTTCTTT. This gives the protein CASRRGGQGPEAFF.